This T cell receptor (beta chain) was captured by sequencing in a study of T-cell memory formation after mild COVID-19. Germline V lookup: CDR1 KGHSH, CDR2 LQKENI. The CDR3 loop spans 14 amino acids. Notes on this clonotype: The junction departs from the called germline gene at one end, perhaps through a read error.

Each CDR3 protein is one row after TCRdb ran MiXCR on the 5' RACE reads. The profile shows some 350,000 distinct CDR3 sequences, approximately 15% of them singletons. The rearrangement joins TRBV18 to TRBJ2-1, with TRBD2 identical over 7 bases. Sequencing input: PBMCs or a T cell subset sorted from them (not recorded which). The source of this sequence is a man between 18 and 35 years old who had mild COVID-19 (a few samples of this study predate the infection). Cell type and time point are not known. CDR3: CASSPPGGDNEQFF. CDR3 DNA sequence: TGTGCCAGCTCCCCACCGGGGGGAGACAATGAGCAGTTCTTC.